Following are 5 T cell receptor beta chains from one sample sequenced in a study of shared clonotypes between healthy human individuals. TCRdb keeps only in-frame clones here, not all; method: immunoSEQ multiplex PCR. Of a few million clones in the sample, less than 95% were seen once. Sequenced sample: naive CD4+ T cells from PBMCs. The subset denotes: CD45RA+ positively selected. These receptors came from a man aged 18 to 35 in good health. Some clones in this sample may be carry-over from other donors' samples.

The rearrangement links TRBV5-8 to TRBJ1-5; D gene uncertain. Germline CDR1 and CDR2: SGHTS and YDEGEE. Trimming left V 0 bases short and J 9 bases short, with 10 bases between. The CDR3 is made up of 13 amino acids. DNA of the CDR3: TGTGCCAGCAGCTTGGTGGCCCCTAGGCCCCAGCATTTT. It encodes CASSLVAPRPQHF.

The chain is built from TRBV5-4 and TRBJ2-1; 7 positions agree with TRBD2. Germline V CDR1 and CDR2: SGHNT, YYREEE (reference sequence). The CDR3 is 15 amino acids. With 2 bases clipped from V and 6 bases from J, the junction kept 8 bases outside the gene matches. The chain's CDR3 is CASSLQREPGNEQFF. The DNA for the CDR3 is TGTGCCAGCAGCTTACAGCGGGAACCCGGCAATGAGCAGTTCTTC.

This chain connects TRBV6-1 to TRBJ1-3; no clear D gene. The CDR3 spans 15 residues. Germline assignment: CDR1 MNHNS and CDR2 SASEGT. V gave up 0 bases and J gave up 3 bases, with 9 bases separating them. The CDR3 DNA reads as TGTGCCAGCAGTGAAGCCGCGACCGATGGAAACACCATATATTTT. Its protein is CASSEAATDGNTIYF.

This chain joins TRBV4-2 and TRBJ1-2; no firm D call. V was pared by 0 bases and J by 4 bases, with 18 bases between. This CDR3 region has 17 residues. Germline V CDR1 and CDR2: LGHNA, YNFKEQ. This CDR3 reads CASSQDGERVIAYGYTF. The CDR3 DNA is TGTGCCAGCAGCCAAGATGGAGAACGGGTTATAGCCTATGGCTACACCTTC.

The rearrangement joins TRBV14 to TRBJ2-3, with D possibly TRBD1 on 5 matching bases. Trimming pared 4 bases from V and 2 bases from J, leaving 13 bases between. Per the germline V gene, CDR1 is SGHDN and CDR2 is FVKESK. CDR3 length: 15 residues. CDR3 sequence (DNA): TGTGCCAGCAGCCTACTTGGGGCGGCCACAGATACGCAGTATTTT. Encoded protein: CASSLLGAATDTQYF.